The 17 T cell receptor beta chains presented below share a single source sample, sequenced in a study of Graves' ophthalmopathy and Graves' hyperthyroidism. Amplified TCR beta CDR3 regions were obtained using RNA transcripts as template. The library came from an HTBI-primed first-round RT-PCR and a second-round multiplex PCR. One entry per CDR3 protein results from TCRdb running MiXCR on the multiplex PCR reads. Seen here are some 350,000 distinct CDR3 sequences, about 15% observed once, and the top ten hold approximately 2.4%. Sequenced: peripheral blood. The receptors were gathered from an adult woman with stable Graves' hyperthyroidism.

The table lists this clonotype with many counts. The CDR3 region is CASSHRLVGSYEQYF. CDR3 nucleotide sequence: TGTGCCAGCAGCCACAGACTAGTGGGTTCCTACGAGCAGTACTTC. The chain recombines TRBV6-2 or TRBV6-3 with TRBJ2-7; D possibly corresponds to TRBD2 (6 bases). V was cut by 6 bases and J by 1 base, with 16 bases left in between. Germline-derived CDR1 and CDR2 are MNHEY and SVGEGT. The length of the CDR3 is 15 residues.

Of note for this clonotype: It may be a read error: a sequence one base away is much more abundant. The gene calls are TRBV11-2 and TRBJ2-7, with 13 positions matching TRBD2. In germline, CDR1 is SGHAT, CDR2 FQNNGV. The CDR3 is 18 amino acids. The V gene end was trimmed by 4 bases and the J gene end by 0 bases; junction bases not matched to a gene: 9. CDR3 loop: CASSSPVWTSGSSYEQYF. The CDR3 DNA follows: TGTGCCAGCAGCTCCCCCGTGTGGACTAGCGGGAGCTCCTACGAGCAGTACTTC.

This clonotype was recorded many times. The chain is built from TRBV2 and TRBJ2-7; perhaps TRBD1 as D (6 bases). Trimming shortened V by 4 bases and J by 4 bases, and 11 bases separated the two germline ends. The CDR3 consists of 13 residues. CDR1 is SNHLY, CDR2 FYNNEI, per germline. DNA of the CDR3: TGTGCCAGCAGTGCGGGACAACCTTACGAGCAGTACTTC. This translates into CASSAGQPYEQYF. The full variable domain, rest sourced from reference TRBV2 and TRBJ2-7, is EPEVTQTPSHQVTQMGQEVILRCVPISNHLYFYWYRQILGQKVEFLVSFYNNEISEKSEIFDDQFSVERPDGSNFTLKIRSTKLEDSAMYFCASSAGQPYEQYFGPGTRLTVT.

There are many counts of this clonotype. The chain couples TRBV6-5 to TRBJ1-1, with 7 bases identical to TRBD1. This CDR3 region has 15 residues. Germline lookup yields CDR1 MNHEY and CDR2 SVGAGI. V gave up 5 bases and J gave up 4 bases; unmatched junction bases: 10. CDR3 amino acids: CASSNYGRGATEAFF. In DNA form, the CDR3 reads TGTGCCAGCAGTAATTACGGCAGGGGGGCCACTGAAGCTTTCTTT.

The sample holds many counts of this clonotype. The chain carries TRBV28 and TRBJ2-2; 14 bases line up with TRBD2. This CDR3 has 17 residues. V was clipped by 4 bases and J by 9 bases; unmatched bases: 10. Germline V CDR1 and CDR2: MDHEN, SYDVKM. The CDR3 sequence is CASSSLGLAGGGRELFF. The CDR3 DNA reads as TGTGCCAGCAGTTCCCTAGGACTAGCGGGAGGCGGAAGGGAGCTGTTTTTT. The variable domain in full, with the rest retrieved from reference TRBV28 and TRBJ2-2, is DVKVTQSSRYLVKRTGEKVFLECVQDMDHENMFWYRQDPGLGLRLIYFSYDVKMKEKGDIPEGYSVSREKKERFSLILESASTNQTSMYLCASSSLGLAGGGRELFFGEGSRLTVL.

This clonotype was seen repeatedly, ten times or more. In DNA, the CDR3 is TGTGCCAGCACCCCAATGACGGGACACCTCCAAGAGACCCAGTACTTC. It encodes CASTPMTGHLQETQYF. The chain recombines TRBV2 with TRBJ2-5; D perhaps matches TRBD1 (6 bases). Trimming pared 7 bases from V and 1 base from J, leaving 19 bases between. Germline assignment: CDR1 SNHLY and CDR2 FYNNEI. This CDR3 is 16 amino acids long.

At least ten counts were recorded for this clonotype. The CDR3 spells CASSLRFNYEAFF. The DNA of the CDR3 is TGTGCCAGCAGCTTACGATTCAATTATGAAGCTTTCTTT. The chain carries TRBV7-2 and TRBJ1-1; D call uncertain. The CDR3 has 13 residues. Looked up from germline, CDR1 is SGHTA and CDR2 is FQGNSA. V was pared by 2 bases and J by 7 bases, with 11 bases between. The full variable domain, with the rest looked up from reference TRBV7-2 and TRBJ1-1, is GAGVSQSPSNKVTEKGKDVELRCDPISGHTALYWYRQSLGQGLEFLIYFQGNSAPDKSGLPSDRFSAERTGGSVSTLTIQRTQQEDSAVYLCASSLRFNYEAFFGQGTRLTVV.

This clonotype was seen repeatedly, ten times or more. The rearrangement joins TRBV28 to TRBJ2-7; D is ambiguous. The V gene lost 6 bases and the J gene lost 4 bases, with 19 bases spanning the gap. The length of the CDR3 is 15 residues. In germline, CDR1 is MDHEN, CDR2 SYDVKM. CDR3 residues: CASSSGQSLDYEQYF. The CDR3 DNA sequence: TGTGCCAGCAGCTCCGGGCAGTCCTTAGATTACGAGCAGTACTTC.

There are many counts of this clonotype. The chain joins TRBV12-3 or TRBV12-4 to TRBJ2-7, with TRBD2 matching over 9 bases. Trimming removed 5 bases from V and 6 bases from J; junction bases left unmatched: 11. CDR3 length: 15 amino acids. In nucleotides, the CDR3 is TGTGCCAGCAGTCCGGGGGTAGCGGGAGTCGCCGAGCAGTACTTC. Translation gives CASSPGVAGVAEQYF.

This clonotype was counted at least ten times. The chain links TRBV11-2 to TRBJ2-5; TRBD2 aligns across 14 bases. The CDR3 sequence is 17 residues long. The junction had 6 bases not matched to a gene; V was cut back by 1 base and J by 5 bases. Germline V gene data show CDR1 as SGHAT and CDR2 as FQNNGV. CDR3 residues: CASSLGWTSGRSETQYF. The CDR3 region has the DNA TGTGCCAGCAGCTTAGGATGGACTAGCGGGAGGTCGGAGACCCAGTACTTC.

The chain couples TRBV11-2 to TRBJ2-5; D is undetermined. The CDR3 totals 13 residues. Looked up from germline, CDR1 is SGHAT and CDR2 is FQNNGV. Trimming shortened V by 2 bases and J by 5 bases, and 9 bases separated the two germline ends. This chain's CDR3 is CASSLRVMETQYF. CDR3 in DNA: TGTGCCAGCAGCTTAAGGGTAATGGAGACCCAGTACTTC.

This clonotype was detected ten times or more. The chain links TRBV20-1 to TRBJ2-7; no clear D. There are 14 residues in the CDR3. Germline loops: CDR1 DFQATT, CDR2 SNEGSKA (reference sequence). Trimming shortened V by 2 bases and J by 0 bases, and 11 bases separated the two germline ends. DNA for the CDR3: TGCAGTGCTAGACCCCCAGAGAGCTCCTACGAGCAGTACTTC. The encoded protein is CSARPPESSYEQYF.

As for this clonotype: This may be a read error, as it is one base from a much larger clone. The chain recombines TRBV28 with TRBJ1-1; tentative D call: TRBD1 (5 bases). Germline lookup yields CDR1 MDHEN and CDR2 SYDVKM. The CDR3 contains 14 residues. CDR3 bases: TGTGCCAGCAGCCCAGGGCGGGGGGGGTCGGAAGCTTGCTTT. It yields the protein CASSPGRGGSEACF.

The V gene is TRBV20-1, the J gene TRBJ1-5; a possible D gene is TRBD1 (5 bases). V was pared by 7 bases and J by 1 base, with 14 bases between. CDR1 and CDR2 from the germline V gene are DFQATT and SNEGSKA (reference sequence). The CDR3 contains 14 residues. This CDR3 is CSVRAQGSNQPQHF. CDR3 in DNA: TGCAGTGTCAGGGCCCAGGGAAGCAATCAGCCCCAGCATTTT.

This clonotype has at least ten counts. This sequence joins TRBV11-2 and TRBJ2-7, with a tentative D call TRBD2 (6 bases). Germline loops: CDR1 SGHAT, CDR2 FQNNGV. CDR3 length equals 15 residues. Between the trimmed V and J ends, which lost 6 bases and 7 bases, there was a span of 22 bases. CDR3: CASSKAGTPLGEQYF. The DNA of the CDR3 is TGTGCCAGCAGTAAGGCGGGGACCCCCCTGGGGGAGCAGTACTTC.

The rearrangement uses TRBV12-3 or TRBV12-4 and TRBJ1-1; D is possibly TRBD1 (6 bases). This CDR3 is 17 amino acids long. Trimming removed 6 bases at V and 4 bases at J, with 24 bases between. This CDR3 is CASSLLVGGSGGTEAFF. The CDR3 bases are TGTGCCAGCAGCCTCCTAGTGGGGGGCTCGGGTGGCACTGAAGCTTTCTTT.

This clonotype has a count of ten or more. The rearrangement uses TRBV6-2 or TRBV6-3 and TRBJ2-5, with TRBD2 matching 7 bases. The CDR3 runs to 14 residues. The trim removed 0 bases at V and 2 bases at J, leaving 0 bases unmatched. Germline CDR1 and CDR2: MNHEY and SVGEGT. CDR3 coding DNA: TGTGCCAGCAGTTACTCCGGGGGGCAAGAGACCCAGTACTTC. Translation gives CASSYSGGQETQYF.